This T cell receptor (beta chain) was profiled in a study of blood T cell repertoires in COVID-19. The protocol was immunoSEQ multiplex PCR, while the TCRdb copy is restricted to in-frame clones and leaves out a portion. This sample yields approximately 150,000 clones, of which about four fifths are seen a single time; 2.5% to 3% belongs to the top ten. Trimming took 4 bases from V and 2 from J, leaving 9 bases between them. This CDR3 contains 13 residues. The germline gives CDR1 SGHTS, CDR2 YDEGEE. Source material: peripheral blood. The chain carries TRBV5-8 and TRBJ1-2; possibly TRBD1 for D (5 bases). This receptor was identified in a woman older than 75 with COVID-19, enrolled during active disease. This chain's CDR3 is CASSLGGNYGYTF. CDR3 coding DNA: TGTGCCAGCAGCCTCGGGGGGAACTATGGCTACACCTTC. The full variable domain, its missing parts supplied by reference TRBV5-8 and TRBJ1-2, is EAGVTQSPTHLIKTRGQQATLRCSPISGHTSVYWYQQALGLGLQFLLWYDEGEERNRGNFPPRFSGRQFPNYSSELNVNALELEDSALYLCASSLGGNYGYTFGSGTRLTVV.